This TCR beta chain was obtained from a study of CD4+ T cells in melanoma. This clone has more than one count but fewer than ten. Clones were read by immunoSEQ multiplex PCR, and TCRdb kept only the in-frame ones, dropping some. The sample lists around 6,700 clones, 52% occurring once. This TCR was recovered from a human donor with melanoma. Sequences were obtained from cells from a culture (not recorded whether cultured in vitro).

CDR3 sequence (DNA): TGCGCCAGCAGCCAAGAGGCAGAATTCGATACGCAGTATTTT. Translating it yields CASSQEAEFDTQYF. The J gene is TRBJ2-3, the V gene TRBV4-1; D unresolved. CDR3 length: 14 residues. Germline CDR1 and CDR2: MGHRA and YSYEKL. The V end was cut by 0 bases, the J end by 6 bases, with 10 bases between.